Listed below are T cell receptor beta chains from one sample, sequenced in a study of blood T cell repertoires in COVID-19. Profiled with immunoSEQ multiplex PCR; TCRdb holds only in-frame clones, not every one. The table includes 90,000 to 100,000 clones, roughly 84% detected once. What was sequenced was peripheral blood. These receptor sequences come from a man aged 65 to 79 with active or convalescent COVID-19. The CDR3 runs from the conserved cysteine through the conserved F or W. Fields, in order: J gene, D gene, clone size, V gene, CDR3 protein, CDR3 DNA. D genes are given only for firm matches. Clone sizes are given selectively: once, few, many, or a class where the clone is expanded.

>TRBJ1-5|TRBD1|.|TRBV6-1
CASSEDRGQPQHF
TGTGCCAGCAGTGAGGACAGGGGCCAGCCCCAGCATTTT
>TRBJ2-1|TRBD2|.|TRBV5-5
CASSLSPPGGGGEQFF
TGTGCCAGCAGCTTGTCGCCCCCGGGGGGGGGCGGTGAGCAGTTCTTC
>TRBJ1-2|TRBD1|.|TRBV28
CASSLQGDYGYTF
TGTGCCAGCAGTCTTCAGGGGGACTATGGCTACACCTTC
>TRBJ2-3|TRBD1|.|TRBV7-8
CASSQQGARGADTQYF
TGTGCCAGCAGCCAACAGGGGGCCCGGGGTGCAGATACGCAGTATTTT
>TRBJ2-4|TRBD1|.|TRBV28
CASSGRQGENIQYF
TGTGCCAGCAGTGGACGACAGGGGGAAAACATTCAGTACTTC
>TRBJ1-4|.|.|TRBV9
CASSAGITNEKLFF
TGTGCCAGCAGCGCGGGAATTACTAATGAAAAACTGTTTTTT
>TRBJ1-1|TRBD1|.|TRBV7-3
CASSLSGTGHEAFF
TGTGCCAGCAGCTTAAGCGGGACAGGTCATGAAGCTTTCTTT
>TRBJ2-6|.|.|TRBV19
CASSLSGPGANVLTF
TGTGCCAGTAGTCTTTCAGGGCCTGGGGCCAACGTCCTGACTTTC
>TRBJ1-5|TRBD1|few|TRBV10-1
CASSEHFSTGAGNQPQHF
TGCGCCAGCAGTGAGCACTTCTCCACAGGGGCTGGAAATCAGCCCCAGCATTTT
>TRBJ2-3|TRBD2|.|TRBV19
CASSIGLAGGSDTQYF
TGTGCCAGTAGTATCGGACTAGCGGGGGGATCAGATACGCAGTATTTT
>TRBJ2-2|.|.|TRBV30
CAWTYTGELFF
TGTGCCTGGACCTATACCGGGGAGCTGTTTTTT
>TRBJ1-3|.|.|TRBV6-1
CASSGLFGRGVGNTIYF
TGTGCCAGCAGTGGCCTTTTTGGTCGAGGCGTTGGAAACACCATATATTTT
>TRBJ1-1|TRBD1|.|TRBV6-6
CASSPRTGNTEAFF
TGTGCCAGCAGTCCACGGACAGGGAACACTGAAGCTTTCTTT
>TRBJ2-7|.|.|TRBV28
CASSLSFPYEQYF
TGTGCCAGCAGTTTATCTTTCCCCTACGAGCAGTACTTC
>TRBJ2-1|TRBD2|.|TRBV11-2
CASSGVSSGVNSYNEQFF
TGTGCCAGCAGCGGGGTTTCTAGCGGGGTTAACTCCTACAATGAGCAGTTCTTC
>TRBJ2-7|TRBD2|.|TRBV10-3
CAISRLPTSGGVEQYF
TGTGCCATCAGTCGGTTACCGACTAGCGGGGGAGTCGAGCAGTACTTC
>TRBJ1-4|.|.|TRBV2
CASRYGGNEKLFF
TGTGCCAGCCGGTACGGAGGTAATGAAAAACTGTTTTTT
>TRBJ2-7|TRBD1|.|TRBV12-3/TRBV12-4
CASSYRGYEQYF
TGTGCCAGCAGTTACAGGGGGTACGAGCAGTACTTC
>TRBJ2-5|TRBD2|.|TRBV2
CASTAGGRETQYF
TGTGCCAGCACAGCGGGGGGCAGAGAGACCCAGTACTTC
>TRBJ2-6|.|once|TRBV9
CASSTYRNSGANVLTF
TGTGCCAGCAGCACCTACAGGAACTCTGGGGCCAACGTCCTGACTTTC
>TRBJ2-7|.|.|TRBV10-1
CASTGQFSVSSYEQYF
TGCGCCAGCACCGGACAGTTCTCTGTTAGCTCCTACGAGCAGTACTTC
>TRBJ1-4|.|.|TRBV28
CASSFLNEKLFF
TGTGCCAGCAGCTTCCTAAATGAAAAACTGTTTTTT
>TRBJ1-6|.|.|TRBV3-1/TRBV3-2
CASSRKGASPLHF
TGTGCCAGCAGCCGAAAGGGAGCTTCACCCCTCCACTTT
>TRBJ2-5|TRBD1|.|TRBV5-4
CASSRQGTGVSSETQYF
TGTGCCAGCAGCCGACAGGGGACAGGGGTGTCGTCGGAGACCCAGTACTTC
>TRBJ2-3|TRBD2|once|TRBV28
CASSSPGTSRTDTQYF
TGTGCCAGCAGTTCCCCCGGGACTAGCCGCACAGATACGCAGTATTTT
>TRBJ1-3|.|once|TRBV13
CASSLSGAWNTIYF
TGTGCCAGCAGCCTGAGTGGAGCGTGGAACACCATATATTTT
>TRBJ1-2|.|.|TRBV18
CASSPVADSLNYGYTF
TGTGCCAGCTCACCAGTGGCGGACAGTCTTAACTATGGCTACACCTTC
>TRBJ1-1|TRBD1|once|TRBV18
CASSPGTGMNTEAFF
TGTGCCAGCTCACCTGGGACAGGGATGAACACTGAAGCTTTCTTT
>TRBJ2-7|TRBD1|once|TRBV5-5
CASSVTGLSSYEQYF
TGTGCCAGCAGCGTGACAGGGTTAAGCTCCTACGAGCAGTACTTC
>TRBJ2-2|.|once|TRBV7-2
CASSQTRNTGELFF
TGTGCCAGCAGCCAGACAAGGAACACCGGGGAGCTGTTTTTT
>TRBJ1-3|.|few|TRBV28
CASSPSKNSGNTIYF
TGTGCCAGCAGTCCGAGCAAGAACTCTGGAAACACCATATATTTT
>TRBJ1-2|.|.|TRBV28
CASSFPTGGYGYTF
TGTGCCAGCAGTTTCCCGACAGGCGGGTATGGCTACACCTTC
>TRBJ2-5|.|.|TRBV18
CASSPIPGTQSQETQYF
TGTGCCAGCTCACCAATTCCCGGGACACAGTCCCAAGAGACCCAGTACTTC
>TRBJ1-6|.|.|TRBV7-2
CASSFDRTYNSPLHF
TGTGCCAGCAGCTTCGACAGGACCTATAATTCACCCCTCCACTTT
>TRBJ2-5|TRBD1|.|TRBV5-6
CASSSRQGKETQYF
TGTGCCAGCAGCTCTCGACAGGGAAAGGAGACCCAGTACTTC
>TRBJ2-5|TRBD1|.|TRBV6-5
CASRGTGSGTQYF
TGTGCCTCCCGGGGGACAGGGTCTGGGACCCAGTACTTC
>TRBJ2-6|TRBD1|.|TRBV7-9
CASSRDRGTSGANVLTF
TGTGCCAGCAGCCGGGACAGGGGGACCTCTGGGGCCAACGTCCTGACTTTC
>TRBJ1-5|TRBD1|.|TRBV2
CASTTTGSGNQPQHF
TGTGCCAGCACCACGACAGGGTCAGGCAATCAGCCCCAGCATTTT
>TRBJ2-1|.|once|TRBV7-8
CASSLGGLGVIEQFF
TGTGCCAGCAGCTTAGGGGGACTCGGAGTTATAGAGCAGTTCTTC
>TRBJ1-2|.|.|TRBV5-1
CASNREPANYGYTF
TGCGCCAGCAACCGGGAGCCCGCTAACTATGGCTACACCTTC
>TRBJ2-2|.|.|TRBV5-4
CASSSLDTATGELFF
TGTGCCAGCAGCTCTTTAGACACCGCCACCGGGGAGCTGTTTTTT
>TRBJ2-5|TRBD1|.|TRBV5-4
CASRVWTGPQETQYF
TGTGCCAGCAGAGTGTGGACAGGCCCTCAAGAGACCCAGTACTTC
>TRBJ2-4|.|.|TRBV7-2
CASSYPGIPGIQYF
TGTGCCAGCAGTTACCCAGGGATTCCTGGCATTCAGTACTTC
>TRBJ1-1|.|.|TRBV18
CASSPRGGADTEAFF
TGTGCCAGCTCACCCCGCGGGGGCGCGGACACTGAAGCTTTCTTT
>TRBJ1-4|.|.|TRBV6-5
CASSFSTGPEKLFF
TGTGCCAGCAGTTTCTCAACAGGGCCCGAAAAACTGTTTTTT
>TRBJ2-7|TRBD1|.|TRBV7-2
CASSSPGQGREQYF
TGTGCCAGCAGCTCCCCGGGACAGGGGCGTGAGCAGTACTTC
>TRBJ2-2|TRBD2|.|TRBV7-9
CASSFQSSGGPGELFF
TGTGCCAGCAGCTTTCAATCTAGCGGGGGGCCCGGGGAGCTGTTTTTT
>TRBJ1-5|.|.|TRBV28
CASSFGDLSNQPQHF
TGTGCCAGCAGTTTCGGGGACTTGAGCAATCAGCCCCAGCATTTT
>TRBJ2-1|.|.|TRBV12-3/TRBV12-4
CASSQGGYNEQFF
TGTGCCAGCAGTCAAGGGGGCTACAATGAGCAGTTCTTC
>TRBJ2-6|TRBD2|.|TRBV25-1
CASTQGGVGANVLTF
TGTGCCAGCACCCAGGGAGGGGTTGGGGCCAACGTCCTGACTTTC
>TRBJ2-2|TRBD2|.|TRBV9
CASTGTSGTINTGELFF
TGTGCCAGCACCGGGACTAGCGGGACTATAAACACCGGGGAGCTGTTTTTT
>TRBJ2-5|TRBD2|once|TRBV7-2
CASSFGTSGGAVETQYF
TGTGCCAGCAGCTTCGGGACTAGCGGGGGGGCCGTAGAGACCCAGTACTTC
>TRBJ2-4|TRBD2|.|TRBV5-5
CASRRAGTSGLAKNIQYF
TGTGCCAGCAGACGCGCCGGGACTAGCGGATTAGCCAAAAACATTCAGTACTTC
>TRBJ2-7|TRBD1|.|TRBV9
CASSPTTGAGEQYF
TGTGCCAGCAGCCCTACAACAGGGGCTGGCGAGCAGTACTTC
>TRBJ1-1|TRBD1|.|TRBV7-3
CASSLTPSDRKAFF
TGTGCCAGCAGCTTAACACCCTCGGACAGGAAAGCTTTCTTT
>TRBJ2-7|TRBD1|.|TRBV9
CASSVSGDRGEQYF
TGTGCCAGCAGCGTATCTGGGGACAGGGGCGAGCAGTACTTC
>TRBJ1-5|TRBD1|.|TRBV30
CAWSESGGQPQHF
TGTGCCTGGAGCGAATCAGGGGGGCAGCCCCAGCATTTT